This T cell receptor (beta chain) was documented in a study of shared clonotypes between healthy human individuals. This clone was detected only once. The antigen is not known. Study-level points and caveats: The researchers took only blood, and tissue repertoires probably look different. The small donor group covered limited genetic and exposure diversity.

Measured with immunoSEQ multiplex PCR; TCRdb has only the in-frame clones, and not every one. The data contain more than 400,000 clones, approximately 95% of them seen just once; the ten biggest clones take up 0.064%. With 1 base clipped from V and 9 bases from J, the junction kept 11 bases outside the gene matches. The CDR3 contains 17 residues. Germline CDR1 MNHEY, CDR2 SMNVEV (reference sequence). The sample taken for sequencing was naive CD4+ T cells sorted from blood. Subset indicated: CD45RA+ positively selected. The chain joins TRBV27 to TRBJ2-1; TRBD2 matches at 11 bases. The sequence was obtained from a woman aged 25 to 39 in good health. CDR3 in DNA: TGTGCCAGCAGTTTATTCGCAGTCCTAGCGGGAGGAAGTGAGCAGTTCTTC. It is translated as CASSLFAVLAGGSEQFF.